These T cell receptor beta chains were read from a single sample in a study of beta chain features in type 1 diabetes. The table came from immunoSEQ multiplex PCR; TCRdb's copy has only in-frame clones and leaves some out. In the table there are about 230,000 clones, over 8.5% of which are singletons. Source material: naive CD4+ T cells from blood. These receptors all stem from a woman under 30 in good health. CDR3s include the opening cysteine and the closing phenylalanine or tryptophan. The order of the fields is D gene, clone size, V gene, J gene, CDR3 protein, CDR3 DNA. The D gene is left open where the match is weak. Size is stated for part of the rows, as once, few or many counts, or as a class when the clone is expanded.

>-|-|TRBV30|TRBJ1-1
CALRGAFF
TGTGCCCTAAGGGGGGCTTTCTTT
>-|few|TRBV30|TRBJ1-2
CAWNKPGGSYGYTF
TGTGCCTGGAATAAGCCAGGAGGGTCTTATGGCTACACCTTC
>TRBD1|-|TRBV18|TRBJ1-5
CASSPGQGSNQPQHF
TGTGCCAGCTCACCGGGACAGGGGAGCAATCAGCCCCAGCATTTT
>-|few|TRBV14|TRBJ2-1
CASSQDGTNYLQFF
TGTGCCAGCAGCCAGGACGGGACAAACTACCTACAGTTCTTC
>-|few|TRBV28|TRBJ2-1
CASSSGVREQFF
TGTGCCAGCAGTTCAGGGGTGAGGGAGCAGTTCTTC
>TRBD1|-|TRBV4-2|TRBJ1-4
CASSHPPGTGGEKLFF
TGTGCCAGCAGCCACCCCCCAGGGACAGGGGGTGAAAAACTGTTTTTT
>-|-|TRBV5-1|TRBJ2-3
CASAVADSTDTQYF
TGCGCCAGCGCGGTAGCGGACTCCACAGATACGCAGTATTTT
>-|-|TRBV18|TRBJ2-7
CASSSGGSYEQYF
TGTGCCAGCTCGTCCGGGGGTTCCTACGAGCAGTACTTC
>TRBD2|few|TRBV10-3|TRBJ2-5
CAISVGAGGSGTQYF
TGTGCCATCAGTGTCGGGGCGGGAGGTAGCGGGACCCAGTACTTC
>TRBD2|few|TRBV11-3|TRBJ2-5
CASSFSGTSGRETQYF
TGTGCCAGCAGCTTTTCCGGGACTAGCGGGAGAGAGACCCAGTACTTC
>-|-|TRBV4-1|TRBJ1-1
CASSQVTGNTEAFF
TGCGCCAGCAGCCAAGTTACGGGGAACACTGAAGCTTTCTTT
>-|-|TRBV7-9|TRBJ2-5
CASSLGWQQETQYF
TGTGCCAGCAGCTTAGGGTGGCAGCAAGAGACCCAGTACTTC
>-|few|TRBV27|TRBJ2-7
CASSLAGLEQYF
TGTGCCAGCAGTTTAGCTGGGCTCGAGCAGTACTTC
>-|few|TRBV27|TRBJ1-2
CASGTPGHGGYGYTF
TGTGCCAGCGGGACACCGGGCCACGGAGGCTATGGCTACACCTTC
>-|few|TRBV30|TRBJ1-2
CAWSVPGRATYGYTF
TGTGCCTGGAGTGTGCCGGGCAGGGCTACCTATGGCTACACCTTC
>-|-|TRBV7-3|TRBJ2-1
CASSLTGGSYNEQFF
TGTGCCAGCAGCTTAACTGGGGGGTCCTACAATGAGCAGTTCTTC
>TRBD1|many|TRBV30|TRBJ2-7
CASDRGSSYEQYF
TGTGCCTCAGACAGGGGATCCTCCTACGAGCAGTACTTC
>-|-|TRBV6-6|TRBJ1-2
CASSPDRPYGYTF
TGTGCCAGCAGTCCAGACAGACCCTATGGCTACACCTTC
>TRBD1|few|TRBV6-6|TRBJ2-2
CASSTGGSAGELFF
TGTGCCAGCAGTACAGGGGGGTCGGCCGGGGAGCTGTTTTTT
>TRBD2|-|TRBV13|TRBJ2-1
CASGTTTNEQFF
TGTGCCAGCGGGACTACCACCAATGAGCAGTTCTTC
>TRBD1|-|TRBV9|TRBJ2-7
CASSFGQGAPTEQYF
TGTGCCAGCAGCTTTGGACAGGGGGCGCCGACCGAGCAGTACTTC
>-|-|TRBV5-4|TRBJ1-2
CASRREPSRANYGYTF
TGTGCCAGCCGAAGGGAGCCCTCAAGAGCTAACTATGGCTACACCTTC
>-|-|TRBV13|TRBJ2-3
CASRQSYTDTQYF
TGTGCCAGCAGACAGTCGTACACAGATACGCAGTATTTT
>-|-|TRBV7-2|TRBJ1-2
CASSLALDSLNDYTF
TGTGCCAGCAGCTTAGCACTGGACAGTTTGAATGACTACACCTTC
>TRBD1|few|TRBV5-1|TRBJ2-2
CASSLGQGVTGELFF
TGCGCCAGCAGCTTGGGACAGGGGGTTACCGGGGAGCTGTTTTTT
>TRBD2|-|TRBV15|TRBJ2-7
CATSRDWGGNYEQYF
TGTGCCACCAGCAGAGATTGGGGGGGGAACTACGAGCAGTACTTC
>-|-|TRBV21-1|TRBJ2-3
CASSPGPAGLGTDTQYF
TGTGCCAGCAGCCCCGGGCCGGCGGGACTCGGCACAGATACGCAGTATTTT
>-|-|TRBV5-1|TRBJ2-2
CASSLLDTGELFF
TGCGCCAGCAGCTTGCTCGACACCGGGGAGCTGTTTTTT
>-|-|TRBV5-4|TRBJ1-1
CASSLLRGSNTEAFF
TGTGCCAGCAGCTTGTTACGGGGGTCGAACACTGAAGCTTTCTTT
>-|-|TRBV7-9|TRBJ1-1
CASSSVVF
TGTGCCAGCAGCTCGGTGGTCTTT
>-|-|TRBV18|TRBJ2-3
CASSPKTGRTDTQYF
TGTGCCAGCTCACCCAAGACAGGACGCACAGATACGCAGTATTTT